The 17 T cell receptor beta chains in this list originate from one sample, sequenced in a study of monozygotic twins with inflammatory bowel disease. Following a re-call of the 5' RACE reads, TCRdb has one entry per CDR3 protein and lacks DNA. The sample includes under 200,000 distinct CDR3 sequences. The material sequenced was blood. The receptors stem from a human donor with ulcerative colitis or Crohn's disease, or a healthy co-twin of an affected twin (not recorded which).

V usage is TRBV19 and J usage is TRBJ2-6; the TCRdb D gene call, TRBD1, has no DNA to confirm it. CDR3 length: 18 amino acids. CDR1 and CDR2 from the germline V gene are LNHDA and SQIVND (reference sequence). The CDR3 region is CASSIQGTPNSGANVLTF.

The CDR3 is CASSNLASGGETQYF. The chain is built from TRBV5-1 and TRBJ2-5; TCRdb selects TRBD2, and the lack of DNA leaves this call unchecked. CDR3 size: 15 residues. From germline, CDR1 is SGHRS and CDR2 YFSETQ.

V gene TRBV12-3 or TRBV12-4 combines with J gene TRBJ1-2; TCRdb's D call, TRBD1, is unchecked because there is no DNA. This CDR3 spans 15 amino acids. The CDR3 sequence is CASSLARRQRDGYTF.

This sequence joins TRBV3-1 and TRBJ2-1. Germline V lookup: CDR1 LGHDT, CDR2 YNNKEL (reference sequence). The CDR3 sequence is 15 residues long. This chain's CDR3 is CASSLKEVSYNEQFF.

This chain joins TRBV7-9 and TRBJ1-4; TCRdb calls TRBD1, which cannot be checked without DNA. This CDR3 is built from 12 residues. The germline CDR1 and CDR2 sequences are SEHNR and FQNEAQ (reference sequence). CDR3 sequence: CASGPGGEKLFF.

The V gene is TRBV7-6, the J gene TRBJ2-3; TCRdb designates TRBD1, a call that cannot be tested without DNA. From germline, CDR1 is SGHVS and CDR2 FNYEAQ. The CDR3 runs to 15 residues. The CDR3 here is CASSASGTGLNTQYF.

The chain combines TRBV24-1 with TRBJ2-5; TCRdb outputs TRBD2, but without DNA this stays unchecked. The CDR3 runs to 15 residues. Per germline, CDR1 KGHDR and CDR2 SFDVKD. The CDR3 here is CATSDLTGVGETQYF.

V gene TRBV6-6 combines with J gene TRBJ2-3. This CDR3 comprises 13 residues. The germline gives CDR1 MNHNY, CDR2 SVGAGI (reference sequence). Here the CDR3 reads CASSSTGTDTQYF.

The CDR3 sequence: CASSPGLAGHGELFF. The chain employs TRBV7-7 and TRBJ2-2; absent DNA, TCRdb's TRBD2 call cannot be checked. The CDR3 has 15 amino acids. Germline V lookup: CDR1 SSHAT, CDR2 FNYEAQ (reference sequence).

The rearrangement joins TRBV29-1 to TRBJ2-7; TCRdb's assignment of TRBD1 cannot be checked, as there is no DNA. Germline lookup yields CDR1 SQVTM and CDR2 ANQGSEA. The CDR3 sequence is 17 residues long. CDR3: CSVELELGQGSLMEQYF.

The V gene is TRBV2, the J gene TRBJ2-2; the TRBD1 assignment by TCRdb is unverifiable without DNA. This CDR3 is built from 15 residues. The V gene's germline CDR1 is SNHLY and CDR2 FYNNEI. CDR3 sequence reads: CASTRDRINTGELFF.

The CDR3 loop reads CASSIREVNEQFF. V gene TRBV19 combines with J gene TRBJ2-1; there is no DNA to check the TCRdb D call of TRBD2. From germline, CDR1 is LNHDA and CDR2 SQIVND (reference sequence). The CDR3 covers 13 residues.

The CDR3 spells CSAGLAGVWSSDNEQFF. The rearrangement joins TRBV29-1 to TRBJ2-1; TCRdb calls TRBD2, which cannot be checked without DNA. The germline CDR1 and CDR2 sequences are SQVTM and ANQGSEA. The CDR3 extends over 17 amino acids.

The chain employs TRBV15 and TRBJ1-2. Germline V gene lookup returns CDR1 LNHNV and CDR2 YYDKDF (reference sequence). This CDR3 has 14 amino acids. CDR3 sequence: CATSRDLGPDGYTF.

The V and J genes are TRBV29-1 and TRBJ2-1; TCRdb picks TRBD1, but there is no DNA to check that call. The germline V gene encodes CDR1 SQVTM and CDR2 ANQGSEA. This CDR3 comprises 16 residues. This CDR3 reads CAAVGRGGGRGNEQFF.

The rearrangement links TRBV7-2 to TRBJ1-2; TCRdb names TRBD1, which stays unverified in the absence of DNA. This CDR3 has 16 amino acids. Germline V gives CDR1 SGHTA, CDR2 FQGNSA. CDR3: CASSLGSFGDGYGYTF.

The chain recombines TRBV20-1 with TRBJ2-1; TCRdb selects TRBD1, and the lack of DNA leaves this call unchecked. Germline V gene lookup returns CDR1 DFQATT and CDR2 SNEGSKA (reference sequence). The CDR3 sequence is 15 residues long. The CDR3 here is CSAPGQGNLGNEQFF.